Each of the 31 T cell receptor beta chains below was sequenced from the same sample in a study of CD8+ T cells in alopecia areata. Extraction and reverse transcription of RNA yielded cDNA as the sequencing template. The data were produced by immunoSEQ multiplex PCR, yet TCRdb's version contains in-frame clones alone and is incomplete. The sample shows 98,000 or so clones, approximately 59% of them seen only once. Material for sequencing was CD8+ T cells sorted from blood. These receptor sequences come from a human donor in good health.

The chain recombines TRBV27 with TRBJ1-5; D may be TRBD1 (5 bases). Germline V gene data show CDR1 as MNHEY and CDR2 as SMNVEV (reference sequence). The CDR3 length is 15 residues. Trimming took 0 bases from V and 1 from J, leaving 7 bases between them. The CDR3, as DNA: TGTGCCAGCAGTTTATCGGGGGGGAGCAATCAGCCCCAGCATTTT. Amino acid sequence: CASSLSGGSNQPQHF.

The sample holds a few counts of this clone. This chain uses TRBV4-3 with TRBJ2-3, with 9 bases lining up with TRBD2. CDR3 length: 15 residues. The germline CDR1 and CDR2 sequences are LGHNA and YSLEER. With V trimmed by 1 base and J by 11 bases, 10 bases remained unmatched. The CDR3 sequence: CASSQGRASGDRQYF. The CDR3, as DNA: TGCGCCAGCAGCCAAGGGCGGGCTAGCGGGGACCGGCAGTATTTT.

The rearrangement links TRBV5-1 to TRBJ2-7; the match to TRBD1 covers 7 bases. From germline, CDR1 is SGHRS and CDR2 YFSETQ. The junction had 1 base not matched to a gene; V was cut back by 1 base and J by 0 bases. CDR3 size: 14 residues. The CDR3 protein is CASSLRTGSYEQYF. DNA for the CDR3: TGCGCCAGCAGCTTGAGGACAGGCTCCTACGAGCAGTACTTC.

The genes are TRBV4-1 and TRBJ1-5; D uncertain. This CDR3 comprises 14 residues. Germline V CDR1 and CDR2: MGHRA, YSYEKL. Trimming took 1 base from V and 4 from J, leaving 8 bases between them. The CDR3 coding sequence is TGCGCCAGCAGCCAAGTATTGGGGAATCAGCCCCAGCATTTT. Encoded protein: CASSQVLGNQPQHF.

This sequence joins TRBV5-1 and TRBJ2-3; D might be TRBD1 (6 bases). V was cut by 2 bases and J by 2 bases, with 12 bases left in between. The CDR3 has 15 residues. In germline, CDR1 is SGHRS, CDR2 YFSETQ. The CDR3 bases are TGCGCCAGCAGCTTCACAGGGACATCCACAGATACGCAGTATTTT. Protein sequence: CASSFTGTSTDTQYF.

This CDR3 reads CASSLFFSGPYQETQYF. The CDR3 DNA is TGTGCCAGCAGTTTATTCTTTTCAGGGCCCTACCAAGAGACCCAGTACTTC. The chain couples TRBV27 to TRBJ2-5; TRBD1 is a possible D gene (5 bases). This CDR3 comprises 17 residues. With 1 base removed from V and 0 bases from J, the gap between germline ends came to 15 bases. The germline V gene encodes CDR1 MNHEY and CDR2 SMNVEV (reference sequence).

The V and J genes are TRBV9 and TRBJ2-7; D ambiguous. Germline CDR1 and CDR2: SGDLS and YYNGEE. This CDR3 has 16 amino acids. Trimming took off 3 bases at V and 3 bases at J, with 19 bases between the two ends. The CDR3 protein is CASSEAAASTYYEQYF. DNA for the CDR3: TGTGCCAGCAGCGAGGCGGCGGCATCGACCTACTACGAGCAGTACTTC.

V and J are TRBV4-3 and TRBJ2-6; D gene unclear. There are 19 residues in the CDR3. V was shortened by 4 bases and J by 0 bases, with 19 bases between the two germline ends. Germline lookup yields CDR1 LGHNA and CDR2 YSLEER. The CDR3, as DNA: TGCGCCAGCAGCCTAGAAGTGGGGTACCCAAACTCTGGGGCCAACGTCCTGACTTTC. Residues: CASSLEVGYPNSGANVLTF.

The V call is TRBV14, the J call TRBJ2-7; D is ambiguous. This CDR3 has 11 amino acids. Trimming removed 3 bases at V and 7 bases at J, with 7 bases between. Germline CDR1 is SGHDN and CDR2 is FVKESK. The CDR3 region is CASSHGGEQYF. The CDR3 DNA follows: TGTGCCAGCAGCCACGGTGGAGAGCAGTACTTC.

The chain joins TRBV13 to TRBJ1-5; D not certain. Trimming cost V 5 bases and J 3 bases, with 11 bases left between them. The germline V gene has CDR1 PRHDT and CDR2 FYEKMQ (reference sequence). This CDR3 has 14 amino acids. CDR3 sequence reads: CASSPHGVNQPQHF. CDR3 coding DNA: TGTGCCAGCAGCCCACATGGGGTCAATCAGCCCCAGCATTTT.

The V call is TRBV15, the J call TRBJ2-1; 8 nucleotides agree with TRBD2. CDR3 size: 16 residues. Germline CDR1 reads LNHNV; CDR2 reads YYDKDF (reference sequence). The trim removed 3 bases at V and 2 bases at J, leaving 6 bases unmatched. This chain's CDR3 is CATSREPGLAYNEQFF. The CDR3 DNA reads TGTGCCACCAGCAGGGAGCCGGGACTAGCCTACAATGAGCAGTTCTTC.

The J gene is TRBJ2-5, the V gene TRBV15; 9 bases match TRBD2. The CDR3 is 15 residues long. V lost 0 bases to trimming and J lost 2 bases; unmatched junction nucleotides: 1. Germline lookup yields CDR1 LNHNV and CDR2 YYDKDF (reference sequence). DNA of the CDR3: TGTGCCACCAGCAGAGAAGCGGGAGGTCAAGAGACCCAGTACTTC. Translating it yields CATSREAGGQETQYF.

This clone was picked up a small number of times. As DNA, the CDR3 is TGCGCCAGCAGCCACATCCTCGGGACAGCCAATTCACCCCTCCACTTT. Protein product: CASSHILGTANSPLHF. The chain is built from TRBV4-3 and TRBJ1-6, with 7 bases identical to TRBD1. Trimming removed 3 bases from V and 7 bases from J; junction bases left unmatched: 9. CDR3 length: 16 residues. Germline CDR1 LGHNA, CDR2 YSLEER.

CDR3 nucleotides: TGTGCAAGTCGCCCAATCCGACAGTCGTGGGGGCCCCAGCATTTT. Its translation is CASRPIRQSWGPQHF. The genes are TRBV12-2 and TRBJ1-5; no check of the table's D call, TRBD1, against the DNA was made. TRBV12-2 is annotated as a pseudogene. The CDR3 runs to 15 residues.

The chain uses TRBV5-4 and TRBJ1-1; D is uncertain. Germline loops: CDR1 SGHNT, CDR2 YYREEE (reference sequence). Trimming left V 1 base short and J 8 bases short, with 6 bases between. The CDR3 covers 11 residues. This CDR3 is CASSLRQEAFF. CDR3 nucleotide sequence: TGTGCCAGCAGCTTGAGGCAGGAAGCTTTCTTT.

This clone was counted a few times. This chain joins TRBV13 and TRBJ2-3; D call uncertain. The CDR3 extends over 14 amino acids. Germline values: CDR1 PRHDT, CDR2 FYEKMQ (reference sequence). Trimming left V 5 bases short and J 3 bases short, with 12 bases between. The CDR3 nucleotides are TGTGCCAGCAGCCCCCAGGTAGCAACAGATACGCAGTATTTT. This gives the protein CASSPQVATDTQYF.

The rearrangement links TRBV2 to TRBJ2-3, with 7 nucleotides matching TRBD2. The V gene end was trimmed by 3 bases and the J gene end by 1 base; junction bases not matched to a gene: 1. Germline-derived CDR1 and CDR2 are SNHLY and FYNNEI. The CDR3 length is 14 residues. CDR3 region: CASSDTSGTDTQYF. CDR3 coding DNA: TGTGCCAGCAGTGACACTAGCGGCACAGATACGCAGTATTTT. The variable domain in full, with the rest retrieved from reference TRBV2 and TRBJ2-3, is EPEVTQTPSHQVTQMGQEVILRCVPISNHLYFYWYRQILGQKVEFLVSFYNNEISEKSEIFDDQFSVERPDGSNFTLKIRSTKLEDSAMYFCASSDTSGTDTQYFGPGTRLTVL.

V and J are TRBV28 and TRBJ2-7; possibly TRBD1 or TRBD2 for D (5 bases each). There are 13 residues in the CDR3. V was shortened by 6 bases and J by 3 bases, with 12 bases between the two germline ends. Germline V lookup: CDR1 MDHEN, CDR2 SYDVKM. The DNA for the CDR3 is TGTGCCAGCAGGGGGGACGGATACTACGAGCAGTACTTC. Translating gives CASRGDGYYEQYF.

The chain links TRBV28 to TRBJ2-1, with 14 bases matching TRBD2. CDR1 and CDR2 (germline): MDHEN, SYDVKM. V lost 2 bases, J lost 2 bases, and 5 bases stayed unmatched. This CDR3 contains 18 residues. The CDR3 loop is CASSLRLAGGFAYNEQFF. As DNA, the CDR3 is TGTGCCAGCAGTTTACGACTAGCGGGGGGGTTCGCCTACAATGAGCAGTTCTTC.

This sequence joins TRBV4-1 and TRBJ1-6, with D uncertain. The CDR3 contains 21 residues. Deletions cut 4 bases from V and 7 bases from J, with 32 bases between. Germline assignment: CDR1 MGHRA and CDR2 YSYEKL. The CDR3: CASSREFLVPGVRGRNSPLHF. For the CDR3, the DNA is TGCGCCAGCAGCCGAGAATTCCTAGTTCCGGGAGTTCGGGGAAGGAATTCACCCCTCCACTTT.

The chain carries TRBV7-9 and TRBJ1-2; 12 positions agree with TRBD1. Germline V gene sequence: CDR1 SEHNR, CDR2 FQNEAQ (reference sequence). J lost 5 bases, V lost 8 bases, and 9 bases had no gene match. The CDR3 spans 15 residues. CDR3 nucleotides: TGTGCCAGCCCCGGCTCGGGACAGGGGGCTTATGGCTACACCTTC. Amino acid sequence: CASPGSGQGAYGYTF. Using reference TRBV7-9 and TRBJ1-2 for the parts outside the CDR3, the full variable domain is DTGVSQNPRHKITKRGQNVTFRCDPISEHNRLYWYRQTLGQGPEFLTYFQNEAQLEKSRLLSDRFSAERPKGSFSTLEIQRTEQGDSAMYLCASPGSGQGAYGYTFGSGTRLTVV.

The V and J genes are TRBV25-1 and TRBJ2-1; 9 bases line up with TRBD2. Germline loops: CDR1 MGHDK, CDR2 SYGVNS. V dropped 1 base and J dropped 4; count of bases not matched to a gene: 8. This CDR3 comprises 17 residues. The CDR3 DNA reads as TGTGCCAGCAGTGAATCTACCTGGCGGGGGGGATACAATGAGCAGTTCTTC. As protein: CASSESTWRGGYNEQFF.

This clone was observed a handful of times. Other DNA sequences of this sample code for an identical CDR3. As DNA, the CDR3 is TGCAGCGTGAGGACAGGGAGCTCCTACGAGCAGTACTTC. Translation: CSVRTGSSYEQYF. The chain combines TRBV29-1 with TRBJ2-7, with TRBD1 matching 8 bases. The CDR3 totals 13 residues. J gave up 0 bases and V 6 bases, and 4 bases lay outside the gene matches. In germline, CDR1 is SQVTM, CDR2 ANQGSEA.

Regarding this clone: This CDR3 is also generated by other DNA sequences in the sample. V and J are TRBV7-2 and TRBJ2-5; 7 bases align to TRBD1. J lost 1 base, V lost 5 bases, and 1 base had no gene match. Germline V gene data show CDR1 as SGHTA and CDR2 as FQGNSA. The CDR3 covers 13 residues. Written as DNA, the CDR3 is TGTGCCAGCAGCCCAGGGGGCCAAGAGACCCAGTACTTC. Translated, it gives CASSPGGQETQYF.

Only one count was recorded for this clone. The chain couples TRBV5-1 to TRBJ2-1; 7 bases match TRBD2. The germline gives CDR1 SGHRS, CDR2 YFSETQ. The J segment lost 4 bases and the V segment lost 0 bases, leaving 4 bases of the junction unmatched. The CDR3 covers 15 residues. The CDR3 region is CASSLVASGYNEQFF. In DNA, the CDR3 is TGCGCCAGCAGCTTGGTGGCTAGCGGATACAATGAGCAGTTCTTC. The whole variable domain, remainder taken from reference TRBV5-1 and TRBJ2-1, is KAGVTQTPRYLIKTRGQQVTLSCSPISGHRSVSWYQQTPGQGLQFLFEYFSETQRNKGNFPGRFSGRQFSNSRSEMNVSTLELGDSALYLCASSLVASGYNEQFFGPGTRLTVL.

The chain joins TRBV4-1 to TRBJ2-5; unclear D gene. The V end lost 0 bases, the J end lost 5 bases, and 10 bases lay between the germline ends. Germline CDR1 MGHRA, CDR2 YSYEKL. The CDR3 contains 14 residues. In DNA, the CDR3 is TGCGCCAGCAGCCAAGAAGGCGGACCGGAGACCCAGTACTTC. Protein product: CASSQEGGPETQYF.

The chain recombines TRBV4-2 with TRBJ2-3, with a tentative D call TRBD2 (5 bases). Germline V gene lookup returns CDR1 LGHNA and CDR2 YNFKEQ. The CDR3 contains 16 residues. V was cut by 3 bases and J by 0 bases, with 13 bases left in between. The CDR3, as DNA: TGTGCCAGCAGCCAGGACTGGAACCCTAGCACAGATACGCAGTATTTT. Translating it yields CASSQDWNPSTDTQYF.

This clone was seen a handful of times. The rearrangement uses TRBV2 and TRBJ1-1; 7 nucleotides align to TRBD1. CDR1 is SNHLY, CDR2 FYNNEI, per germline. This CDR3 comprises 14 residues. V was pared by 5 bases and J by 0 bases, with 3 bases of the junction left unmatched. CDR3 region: CASSRDSLNTEAFF. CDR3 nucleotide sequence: TGTGCCAGCAGTCGGGACAGCTTGAACACTGAAGCTTTCTTT. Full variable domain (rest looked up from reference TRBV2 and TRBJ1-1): EPEVTQTPSHQVTQMGQEVILRCVPISNHLYFYWYRQILGQKVEFLVSFYNNEISEKSEIFDDQFSVERPDGSNFTLKIRSTKLEDSAMYFCASSRDSLNTEAFFGQGTRLTVV.

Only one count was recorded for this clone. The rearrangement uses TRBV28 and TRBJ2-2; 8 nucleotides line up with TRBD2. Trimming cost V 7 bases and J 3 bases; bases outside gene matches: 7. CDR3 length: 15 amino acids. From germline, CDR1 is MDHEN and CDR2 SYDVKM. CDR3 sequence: CASTSLAAYTGELFF. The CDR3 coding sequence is TGTGCCAGCACCTCACTAGCGGCCTACACCGGGGAGCTGTTTTTT.

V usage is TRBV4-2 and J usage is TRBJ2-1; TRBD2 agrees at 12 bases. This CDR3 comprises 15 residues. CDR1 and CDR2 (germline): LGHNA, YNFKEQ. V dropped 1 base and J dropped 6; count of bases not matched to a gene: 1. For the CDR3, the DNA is TGTGCCAGCAGCCAAGGACTAGCGGGGGTCAATGAGCAGTTCTTC. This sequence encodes CASSQGLAGVNEQFF.

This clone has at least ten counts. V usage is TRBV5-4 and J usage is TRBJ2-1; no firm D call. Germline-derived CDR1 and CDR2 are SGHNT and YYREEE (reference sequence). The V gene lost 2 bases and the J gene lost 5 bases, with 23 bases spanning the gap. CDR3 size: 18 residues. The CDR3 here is CASSFSTKASLVNNEQFF. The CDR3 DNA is TGTGCCAGCAGCTTCTCGACAAAGGCCTCCCTCGTAAACAATGAGCAGTTCTTC.